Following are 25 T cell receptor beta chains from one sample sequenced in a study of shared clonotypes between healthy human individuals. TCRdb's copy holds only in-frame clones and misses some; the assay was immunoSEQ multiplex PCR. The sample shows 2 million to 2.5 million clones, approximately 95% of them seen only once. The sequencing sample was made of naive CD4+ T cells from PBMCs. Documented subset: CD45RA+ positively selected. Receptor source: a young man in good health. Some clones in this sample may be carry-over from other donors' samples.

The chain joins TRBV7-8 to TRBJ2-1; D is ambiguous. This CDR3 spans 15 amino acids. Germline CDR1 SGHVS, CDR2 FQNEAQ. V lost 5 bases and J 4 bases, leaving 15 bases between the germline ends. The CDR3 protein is CASSPAEPAYNEQFF. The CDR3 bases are TGTGCCAGCAGCCCGGCAGAGCCTGCATACAATGAGCAGTTCTTC.

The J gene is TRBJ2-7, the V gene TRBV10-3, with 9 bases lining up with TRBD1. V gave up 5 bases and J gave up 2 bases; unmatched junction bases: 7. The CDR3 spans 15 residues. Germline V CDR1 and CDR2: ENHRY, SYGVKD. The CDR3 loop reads CAISSPGQGTYEQYF. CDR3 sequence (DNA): TGTGCCATCAGTTCTCCGGGACAGGGTACCTACGAGCAGTACTTC.

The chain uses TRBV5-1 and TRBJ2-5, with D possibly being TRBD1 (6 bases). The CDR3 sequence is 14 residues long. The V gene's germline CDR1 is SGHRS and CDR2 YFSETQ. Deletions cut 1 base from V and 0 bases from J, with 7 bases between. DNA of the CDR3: TGCGCCAGCAGCTTGAGGACAGACCAAGAGACCCAGTACTTC. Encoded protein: CASSLRTDQETQYF.

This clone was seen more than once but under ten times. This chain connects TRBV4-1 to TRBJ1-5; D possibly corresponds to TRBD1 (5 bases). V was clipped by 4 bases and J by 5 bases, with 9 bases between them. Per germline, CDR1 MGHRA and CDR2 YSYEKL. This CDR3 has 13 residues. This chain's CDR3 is CASSPQGHQPQHF. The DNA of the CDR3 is TGCGCCAGCAGCCCGCAGGGTCATCAGCCCCAGCATTTT.

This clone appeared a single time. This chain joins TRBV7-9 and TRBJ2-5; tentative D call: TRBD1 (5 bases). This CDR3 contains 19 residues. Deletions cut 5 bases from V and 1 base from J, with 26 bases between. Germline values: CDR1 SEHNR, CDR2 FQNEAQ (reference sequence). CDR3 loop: CASSHIHFQGKVRQETQYF. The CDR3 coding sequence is TGTGCCAGCAGCCATATACACTTTCAGGGTAAAGTCCGCCAAGAGACCCAGTACTTC.

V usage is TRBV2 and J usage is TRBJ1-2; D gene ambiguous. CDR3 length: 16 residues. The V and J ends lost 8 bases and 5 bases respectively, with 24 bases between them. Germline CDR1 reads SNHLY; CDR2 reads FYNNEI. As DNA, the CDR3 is TGTGCCAGCCACCCCGGCGGGGTTCTTGGGTTTTATGGCTACACCTTC. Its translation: CASHPGGVLGFYGYTF.

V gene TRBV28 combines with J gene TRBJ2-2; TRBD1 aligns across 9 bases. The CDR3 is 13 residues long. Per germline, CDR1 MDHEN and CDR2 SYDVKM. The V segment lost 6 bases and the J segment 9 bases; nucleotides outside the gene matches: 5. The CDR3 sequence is CASRPDRGRELFF. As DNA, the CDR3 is TGTGCCAGCAGACCTGACAGGGGGAGGGAGCTGTTTTTT.

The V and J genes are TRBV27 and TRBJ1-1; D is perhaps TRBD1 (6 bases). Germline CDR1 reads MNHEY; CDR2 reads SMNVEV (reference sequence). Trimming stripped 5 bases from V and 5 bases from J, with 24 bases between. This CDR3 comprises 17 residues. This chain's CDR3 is CASSPRSWGQTGTEAFF. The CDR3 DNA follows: TGTGCCAGCAGTCCTAGGTCCTGGGGGCAGACGGGGACTGAAGCTTTCTTT.

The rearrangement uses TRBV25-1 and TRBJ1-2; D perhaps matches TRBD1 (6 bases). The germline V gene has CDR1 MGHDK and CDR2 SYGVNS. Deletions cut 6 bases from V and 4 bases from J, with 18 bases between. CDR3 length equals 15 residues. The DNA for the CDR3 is TGTGCCAGCAGCGCCTCCAAACAGGGACCCTATGGCTACACCTTC. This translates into CASSASKQGPYGYTF.

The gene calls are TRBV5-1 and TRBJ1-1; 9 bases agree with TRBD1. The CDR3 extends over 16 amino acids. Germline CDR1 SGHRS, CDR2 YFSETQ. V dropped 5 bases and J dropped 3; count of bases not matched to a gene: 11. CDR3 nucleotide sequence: TGCGCCAGCAGACACCACTCGAGACAGGGGGACACTGAAGCTTTCTTT. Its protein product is CASRHHSRQGDTEAFF. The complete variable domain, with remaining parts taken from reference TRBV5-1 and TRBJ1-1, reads KAGVTQTPRYLIKTRGQQVTLSCSPISGHRSVSWYQQTPGQGLQFLFEYFSETQRNKGNFPGRFSGRQFSNSRSEMNVSTLELGDSALYLCASRHHSRQGDTEAFFGQGTRLTVV.

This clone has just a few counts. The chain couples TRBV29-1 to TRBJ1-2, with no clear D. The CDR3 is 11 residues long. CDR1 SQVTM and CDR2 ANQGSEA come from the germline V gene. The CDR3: CSEGRTHRYTF. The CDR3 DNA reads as TGCAGTGAAGGACGCACCCATCGCTACACCTTC. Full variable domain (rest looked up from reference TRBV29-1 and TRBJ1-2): SAVISQKPSRDICQRGTSLTIQCQVDSQVTMMFWYRQQPGQSLTLIATANQGSEATYESGFVIDKFPISRPNLTFSTLTVSNMSPEDSSIYLCSEGRTHRYTFGSGTRLTVV.

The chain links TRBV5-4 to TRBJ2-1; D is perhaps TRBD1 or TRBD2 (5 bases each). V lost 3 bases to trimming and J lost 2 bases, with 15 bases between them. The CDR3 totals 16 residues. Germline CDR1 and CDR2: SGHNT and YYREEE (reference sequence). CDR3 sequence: CASSSTGPVAYNEQFF. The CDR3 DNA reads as TGTGCCAGCAGCTCTACGGGGCCAGTCGCCTACAATGAGCAGTTCTTC.

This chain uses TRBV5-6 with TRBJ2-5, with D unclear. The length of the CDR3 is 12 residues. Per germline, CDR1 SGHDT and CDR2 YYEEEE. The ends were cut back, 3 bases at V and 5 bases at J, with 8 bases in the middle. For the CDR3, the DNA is TGTGCCAGCAGCTGGGCCGGGGAGACCCAGTACTTC. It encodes CASSWAGETQYF.

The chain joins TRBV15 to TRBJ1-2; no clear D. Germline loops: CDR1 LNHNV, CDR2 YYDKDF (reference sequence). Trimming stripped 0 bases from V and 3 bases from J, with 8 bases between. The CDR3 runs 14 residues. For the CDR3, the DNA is TGTGCCACCAGCAGAGATAACGGAGACTATGGCTACACCTTC. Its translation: CATSRDNGDYGYTF.

The chain's CDR3 is CASRRDRSYEQYF. The CDR3 bases are TGTGCCAGTAGGCGGGACAGGTCCTACGAGCAGTACTTC. V usage is TRBV19 and J usage is TRBJ2-7, with 8 bases identical to TRBD1. Germline loops: CDR1 LNHDA, CDR2 SQIVND (reference sequence). CDR3 length equals 13 residues. Unmatched junction bases numbered 2, after V lost 6 bases and J lost 1 base. Together with reference TRBV19 and TRBJ2-7, the CDR3 gives the full variable domain: DGGITQSPKYLFRKEGQNVTLSCEQNLNHDAMYWYRQDPGQGLRLIYYSQIVNDFQKGDIAEGYSVSREKKESFPLTVTSAQKNPTAFYLCASRRDRSYEQYFGPGTRLTVT.

CDR3 in DNA: TGTGCCAGTAAACGGCCGGGGGCGGAGGGCACTGAAGCTTTCTTT. This translates into CASKRPGAEGTEAFF. V gene TRBV19 combines with J gene TRBJ1-1, with D possibly being TRBD1 (6 bases). This CDR3 has 15 amino acids. Trimming pared 7 bases from V and 4 bases from J, leaving 19 bases between. The germline gives CDR1 LNHDA, CDR2 SQIVND (reference sequence). The entire variable domain, with the rest obtained from reference TRBV19 and TRBJ1-1, is as follows: DGGITQSPKYLFRKEGQNVTLSCEQNLNHDAMYWYRQDPGQGLRLIYYSQIVNDFQKGDIAEGYSVSREKKESFPLTVTSAQKNPTAFYLCASKRPGAEGTEAFFGQGTRLTVV.

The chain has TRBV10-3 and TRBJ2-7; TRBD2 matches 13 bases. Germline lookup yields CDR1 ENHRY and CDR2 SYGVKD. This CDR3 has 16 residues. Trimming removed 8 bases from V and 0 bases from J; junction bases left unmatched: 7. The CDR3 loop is CAIAGTSGATSYEQYF. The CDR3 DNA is TGTGCCATCGCTGGGACTAGCGGGGCGACCTCCTACGAGCAGTACTTC.

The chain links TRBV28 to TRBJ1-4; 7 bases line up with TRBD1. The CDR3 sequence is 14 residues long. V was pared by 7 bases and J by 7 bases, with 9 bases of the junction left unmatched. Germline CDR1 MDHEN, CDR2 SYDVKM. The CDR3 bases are TGTGCCAGCACCGCCGAGGGGGCGAGTGAAAAACTGTTTTTT. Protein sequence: CASTAEGASEKLFF. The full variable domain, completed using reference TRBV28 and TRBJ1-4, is DVKVTQSSRYLVKRTGEKVFLECVQDMDHENMFWYRQDPGLGLRLIYFSYDVKMKEKGDIPEGYSVSREKKERFSLILESASTNQTSMYLCASTAEGASEKLFFGSGTQLSVL.

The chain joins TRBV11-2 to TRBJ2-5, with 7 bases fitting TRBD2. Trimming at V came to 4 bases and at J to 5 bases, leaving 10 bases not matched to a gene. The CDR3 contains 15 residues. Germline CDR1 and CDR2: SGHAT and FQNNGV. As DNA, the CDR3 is TGTGCCAGCAGCTACGCAGGGAGGGCTGGCGAGACCCAGTACTTC. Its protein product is CASSYAGRAGETQYF. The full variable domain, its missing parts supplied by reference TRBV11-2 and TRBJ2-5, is EAGVAQSPRYKIIEKRQSVAFWCNPISGHATLYWYQQILGQGPKLLIQFQNNGVVDDSQLPKDRFSAERLKGVDSTLKIQPAKLEDSAVYLCASSYAGRAGETQYFGPGTRLLVL.

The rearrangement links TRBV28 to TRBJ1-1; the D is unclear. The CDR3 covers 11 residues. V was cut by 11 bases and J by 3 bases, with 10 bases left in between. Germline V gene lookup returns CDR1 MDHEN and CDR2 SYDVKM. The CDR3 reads CAARYYTEAFF. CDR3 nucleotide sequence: TGTGCCGCTCGATATTACACTGAAGCTTTCTTT.

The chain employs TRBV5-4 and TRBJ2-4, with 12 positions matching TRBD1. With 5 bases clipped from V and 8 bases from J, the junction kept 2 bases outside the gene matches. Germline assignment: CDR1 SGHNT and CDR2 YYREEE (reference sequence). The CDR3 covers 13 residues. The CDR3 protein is CASRGQGADIQYF. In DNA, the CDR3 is TGTGCCAGCAGGGGACAGGGGGCTGACATTCAGTACTTC.

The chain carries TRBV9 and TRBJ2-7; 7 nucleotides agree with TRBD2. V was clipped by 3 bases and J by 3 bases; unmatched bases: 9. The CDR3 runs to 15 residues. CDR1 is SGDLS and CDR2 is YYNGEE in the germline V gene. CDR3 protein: CASSGSGARGYEQYF. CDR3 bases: TGTGCCAGCAGCGGGAGCGGGGCCCGGGGCTACGAGCAGTACTTC.

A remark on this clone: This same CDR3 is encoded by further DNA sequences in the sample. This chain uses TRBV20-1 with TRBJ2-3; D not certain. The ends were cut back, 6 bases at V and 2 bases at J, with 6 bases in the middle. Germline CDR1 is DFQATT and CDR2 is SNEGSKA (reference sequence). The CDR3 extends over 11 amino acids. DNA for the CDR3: TGCAGTGCACACTCCACAGATACGCAGTATTTT. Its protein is CSAHSTDTQYF.

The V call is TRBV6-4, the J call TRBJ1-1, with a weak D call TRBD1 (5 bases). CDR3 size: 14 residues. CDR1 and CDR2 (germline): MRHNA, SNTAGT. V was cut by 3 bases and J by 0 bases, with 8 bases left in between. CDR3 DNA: TGTGCCAGCAGTGATACAGGTATGAACACTGAAGCTTTCTTT. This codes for CASSDTGMNTEAFF.

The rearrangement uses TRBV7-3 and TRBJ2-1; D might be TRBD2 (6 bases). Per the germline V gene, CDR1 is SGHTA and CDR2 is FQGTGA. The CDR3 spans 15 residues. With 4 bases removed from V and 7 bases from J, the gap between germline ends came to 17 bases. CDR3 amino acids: CASSSRTTSRNEQFF. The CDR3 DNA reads TGTGCCAGCAGCTCTCGGACTACCTCTCGAAATGAGCAGTTCTTC.